Listed here is a single TCR beta chain. Antigen specificity is unknown. Germline CDR1 reads SGHTA; CDR2 reads FQGNSA. The CDR3 extends over 17 amino acids. With V trimmed by 0 bases and J by 0 bases, 2 bases remained unmatched. This entry is derived from a study of cytomegalovirus exposure and HLA in healthy donors. Study findings and constraints: Over 150 TCR beta chains were listed as cytomegalovirus-associated.

Primers included in the PCR were 60 Vbeta and 13 Jbeta primers. Assay: immunoSEQ multiplex PCR; the TCRdb copy retains only in-frame clones and omits some. The data hold some 110,000 clones, with around 86% observed a single time. The receptor was isolated from a woman aged 25 to 39 in good health and CMV-seronegative. This sequence joins TRBV7-2 and TRBJ2-7, with 13 bases fitting TRBD2. What was sequenced was PBMCs. The CDR3: CASSLALAGGGSYEQYF. The CDR3 nucleotides read TGTGCCAGCAGCTTAGCACTAGCGGGGGGGGGCTCCTACGAGCAGTACTTC.